Shown below are 24 T cell receptor beta chains from a single sample sequenced in a study of cytotoxic CD8 clonotypes in ibrutinib-treated CLL (dated by TCRdb to about 2021). The protocol used for the library was the immunoSEQ multiplex PCR assay. TCRdb took over this immuneACCESS table, retaining in-frame rearrangements with V and J assigned. Such tables are incomplete; in checked studies, under half of the missing clones stem from an unresolved V gene, and the remainder is unexplained. The sample profile shows 160,000 or so clones; under 85% of them were found once. 3.5% to 5.5% of the sample is held by the ten biggest clonotypes. This sample's time point label indicates: approximately 25 months on ibrutinib. The sequencing here drew on PBMCs, taken after 24 months of ibrutinib treatment. The receptor source for this set is a human donor with chronic lymphocytic leukemia.

This clone showed up just once. V is TRBV6-5 and J is TRBJ2-7; TRBD1 agrees at 10 bases. The J segment lost 3 bases and the V segment lost 2 bases, leaving 4 bases of the junction unmatched. Germline CDR1 is MNHEY and CDR2 is SVGAGI. The CDR3 loop spans 15 amino acids. CDR3 in DNA: TGTGCCAGCAGTTACGCCGGGACAGGGGTCTACGAGCAGTACTTC. Protein: CASSYAGTGVYEQYF.

The chain links TRBV19 to TRBJ1-1; D unresolved. This CDR3 is 15 amino acids long. Trimming took off 1 base at V and 0 bases at J, with 9 bases between the two ends. Germline values: CDR1 LNHDA, CDR2 SQIVND (reference sequence). The CDR3 nucleotides are TGTGCCAGTAGTATAGGAGGGATGCTGAACACTGAAGCTTTCTTT. This codes for CASSIGGMLNTEAFF.

The chain has TRBV7-2 and TRBJ2-1; no reliable D call. Trimming shortened V by 1 base and J by 9 bases, and 10 bases separated the two germline ends. The CDR3 totals 13 residues. Germline V gene data show CDR1 as SGHTA and CDR2 as FQGNSA. CDR3 in amino acids: CASSLVRVGEQFF. The CDR3 coding sequence is TGTGCCAGCAGCTTAGTTCGCGTGGGTGAGCAGTTCTTC.

The rearrangement uses TRBV9 and TRBJ1-1; the match to TRBD1 covers 7 bases. CDR3 size: 16 residues. V trimming: 4 bases; J trimming: 2 bases; junction bases outside the gene matches: 11. Germline V lookup: CDR1 SGDLS, CDR2 YYNGEE. The CDR3 here is CASSLGTGALNTEAFF. The CDR3 DNA sequence: TGTGCCAGCAGCCTCGGAACAGGGGCCCTTAACACTGAAGCTTTCTTT.

The chain carries TRBV11-3 and TRBJ2-1, with D perhaps matching TRBD2 (5 bases). V was clipped by 5 bases and J by 6 bases, with 14 bases between them. Germline V gives CDR1 SGHNT, CDR2 YENEEA. The CDR3 totals 14 residues. CDR3 loop: CASSPGGSPNEQFF. DNA of the CDR3: TGTGCCAGCAGCCCAGGAGGCAGCCCCAATGAGCAGTTCTTC. Full variable domain (missing parts from reference TRBV11-3 and TRBJ2-1): EAGVVQSPRYKIIEKKQPVAFWCNPISGHNTLYWYLQNLGQGPELLIRYENEEAVDDSQLPKDRFSAERLKGVDSTLKIQPAELGDSAVYLCASSPGGSPNEQFFGPGTRLTVL.

V gene TRBV7-9 combines with J gene TRBJ2-3; D perhaps matches TRBD2 (6 bases). This CDR3 is 12 amino acids long. Germline loops: CDR1 SEHNR, CDR2 FQNEAQ (reference sequence). V gave up 9 bases and J gave up 6 bases, with 13 bases separating them. CDR3 in amino acids: CARSGRADTQYF. The CDR3 coding sequence is TGTGCCAGAAGCGGGCGTGCGGATACGCAGTATTTT.

The V gene is TRBV7-6, the J gene TRBJ2-7, with D perhaps TRBD1 (5 bases). V gave up 4 bases and J gave up 0 bases, with 10 bases separating them. The CDR3 sequence is 14 residues long. Looked up from germline, CDR1 is SGHVS and CDR2 is FNYEAQ. CDR3 in DNA: TGTGCCAGCAGCTCTTTCAGGGACTCCTACGAGCAGTACTTC. It codes for CASSSFRDSYEQYF.

CDR3 residues: CASSPTGRQPQHF. CDR3 DNA sequence: TGTGCCAGCAGTCCTACGGGGCGCCAGCCCCAGCATTTT. The rearrangement joins TRBV21-1 to TRBJ1-5. TRBV21-1 is a known pseudogene. The CDR3 length is 13 residues.

V and J are TRBV7-9 and TRBJ2-5; 12 bases align to TRBD2. V lost 5 bases, J lost 4 bases, and 8 bases stayed unmatched. The CDR3 consists of 16 residues. Looked up from germline, CDR1 is SEHNR and CDR2 is FQNEAQ (reference sequence). DNA of the CDR3: TGTGCCAGCAGCCCCCCGACTAGCGGGAGTGCAGAGACCCAGTACTTC. It is translated as CASSPPTSGSAETQYF.

The V and J genes are TRBV11-2 and TRBJ2-7; 8 bases align to TRBD1. Germline V CDR1 and CDR2: SGHAT, FQNNGV. This CDR3 is built from 14 residues. Trimming cost V 2 bases and J 4 bases; bases outside gene matches: 4. The CDR3 sequence is CASSLTTGAYEQYF. Here the CDR3 DNA reads TGTGCCAGCAGCTTAACGACAGGGGCGTACGAGCAGTACTTC.

The chain links TRBV15 to TRBJ2-5, with D perhaps matching TRBD2 (6 bases). Between the trimmed V and J ends, which lost 0 bases and 7 bases, there was a span of 12 bases. Germline loops: CDR1 LNHNV, CDR2 YYDKDF (reference sequence). CDR3 length: 14 residues. The CDR3 reads CATSRDHGGGTQYF. CDR3 DNA: TGTGCCACCAGCAGAGATCACGGGGGTGGGACCCAGTACTTC.

The chain employs TRBV5-4 and TRBJ1-1; 7 positions agree with TRBD1. The germline gives CDR1 SGHNT, CDR2 YYREEE (reference sequence). The CDR3 consists of 16 residues. J was trimmed by 1 base and V by 4 bases; bases with no gene match: 10. DNA for the CDR3: TGTGCCAGCAGCATCTACAGGGGCCGAGGGAACACTGAAGCTTTCTTT. Its translation: CASSIYRGRGNTEAFF.

The gene calls are TRBV30 and TRBJ2-2, with D uncertain. The CDR3 contains 13 residues. V was shortened by 3 bases and J by 5 bases, with 10 bases between the two germline ends. Germline CDR1 and CDR2: GTSNPN and SVGIG (reference sequence). CDR3 nucleotides: TGTGCCTGGAGAAGGGCCGGGACCGGGGAGCTGTTTTTT. This sequence encodes CAWRRAGTGELFF.

The rearrangement links TRBV11-2 to TRBJ2-5; weak D call: TRBD2 (5 bases). The CDR3 loop spans 15 amino acids. CDR1 SGHAT and CDR2 FQNNGV come from the germline V gene. V gave up 0 bases and J gave up 0 bases, with 8 bases separating them. CDR3 DNA sequence: TGTGCCAGCAGCTTAGATGGGCGGGACCAAGAGACCCAGTACTTC. Translating gives CASSLDGRDQETQYF.

V gene TRBV5-6 combines with J gene TRBJ1-5, with D perhaps TRBD1 (5 bases). V lost 2 bases, J lost 2 bases, and 14 bases lay in between. The length of the CDR3 is 16 residues. Germline loops: CDR1 SGHDT, CDR2 YYEEEE. The CDR3 region is CASSFGGWWGNQPQHF. CDR3 in DNA: TGTGCCAGCAGCTTTGGGGGATGGTGGGGCAATCAGCCCCAGCATTTT. The whole variable domain, remainder taken from reference TRBV5-6 and TRBJ1-5, is DAGVTQSPTHLIKTRGQQVTLRCSPKSGHDTVSWYQQALGQGPQFIFQYYEEEERQRGNFPDRFSGHQFPNYSSELNVNALLLGDSALYLCASSFGGWWGNQPQHFGDGTRLSIL.

In its sample, this clone was seen once. The chain combines TRBV7-9 with TRBJ2-7; D is uncertain. V lost 1 base and J 3 bases, leaving 16 bases between the germline ends. The germline V gene encodes CDR1 SEHNR and CDR2 FQNEAQ (reference sequence). CDR3 length equals 16 residues. The chain's CDR3 is CASSLVGRSSVYEQYF. The DNA for the CDR3 is TGTGCCAGCAGCTTAGTCGGCAGGTCATCAGTCTACGAGCAGTACTTC.

The rearrangement uses TRBV10-3 and TRBJ2-7; D uncertain. This CDR3 comprises 13 residues. CDR1 and CDR2 (germline): ENHRY, SYGVKD. V lost 10 bases to trimming and J lost 0 bases, with 13 bases between them. CDR3 sequence (DNA): TGTGCCACCAGAGACACGAGCTCCTACGAGCAGTACTTC. Amino acids: CATRDTSSYEQYF.

J is TRBJ1-5 and V is TRBV5-6; D is unclear. Germline loops: CDR1 SGHDT, CDR2 YYEEEE. The CDR3 is made up of 16 amino acids. Between the trimmed V and J ends, which lost 3 bases and 1 base, there was a span of 14 bases. The CDR3 loop reads CASSYWTLGSNQPQHF. In DNA, the CDR3 is TGTGCCAGCAGCTATTGGACCCTCGGGAGCAATCAGCCCCAGCATTTT.

This clone appeared once. The gene calls are TRBV19 and TRBJ1-5, with D perhaps matching TRBD1 (5 bases). Trimming took 0 bases from V and 4 from J, leaving 10 bases between them. The CDR3 has 15 residues. CDR1 and CDR2 from the germline V gene are LNHDA and SQIVND (reference sequence). The CDR3 bases are TGTGCCAGTAGTATAGATCCGACAGTTAATCAGCCCCAGCATTTT. It yields the protein CASSIDPTVNQPQHF. The full variable domain, completed using reference TRBV19 and TRBJ1-5, is DGGITQSPKYLFRKEGQNVTLSCEQNLNHDAMYWYRQDPGQGLRLIYYSQIVNDFQKGDIAEGYSVSREKKESFPLTVTSAQKNPTAFYLCASSIDPTVNQPQHFGDGTRLSIL.

This rearrangement joins TRBV6-4 to TRBJ2-7, with D possibly being TRBD1 or TRBD2 (6 bases each). The CDR3 has 17 amino acids. The V gene's germline CDR1 is MRHNA and CDR2 SNTAGT. Trimming stripped 10 bases from V and 1 base from J, with 26 bases between. The CDR3 bases are TGTGCCACCTATGGTGGGTCTACCGGAGGGGGATCCTACGAGCAGTACTTC. This translates into CATYGGSTGGGSYEQYF.

This chain links TRBV7-9 with TRBJ2-3; D call uncertain. Trimming took 1 base from V and 0 from J, leaving 8 bases between them. CDR1 is SEHNR and CDR2 is FQNEAQ in the germline V gene (reference sequence). This CDR3 region has 15 residues. CDR3 sequence (DNA): TGTGCCAGCAGCTTAGTGACCGAAAGCACAGATACGCAGTATTTT. The encoded protein is CASSLVTESTDTQYF.

The rearrangement joins TRBV19 to TRBJ2-1; 7 bases line up with TRBD2. After removal of 3 bases from V and 10 bases from J, the junction contained 6 bases not matched to a gene. The germline V gene has CDR1 LNHDA and CDR2 SQIVND (reference sequence). CDR3 length equals 13 residues. The CDR3 region is CASSMGREREQFF. The CDR3, as DNA: TGTGCCAGTAGTATGGGGCGGGAGCGAGAGCAGTTCTTC.

CDR3 bases: TGTGCCAGCAGTGAAAACGGCCATACGCAGTATTTT. Translated: CASSENGHTQYF. The V and J genes are TRBV25-1 and TRBJ2-3; the D is unclear. The CDR3 extends over 12 amino acids. CDR1 MGHDK and CDR2 SYGVNS come from the germline V gene. Trimming pared 2 bases from V and 7 bases from J, leaving 7 bases between.

The J gene is TRBJ1-4, the V gene TRBV4-3, with D tentatively TRBD1 (5 bases). CDR3 size: 16 residues. Germline V gene lookup returns CDR1 LGHNA and CDR2 YSLEER. V was pared by 4 bases and J by 7 bases, with 19 bases between. The DNA of the CDR3 is TGCGCCAGCAGCCTGGAGGGGCACAGCGTCGCTGAAAAACTGTTTTTT. It is translated as CASSLEGHSVAEKLFF.